This T cell receptor beta chain was documented in a study of blood T cell repertoires in COVID-19 (dated by TCRdb to the early 2020s). At the level of the whole study: Samples covering the acute and convalescent phases of COVID-19 were provided by collaborators in the United States, Italy and Spain. Nearly every sample came with metadata listing a de-identified subject ID, COVID-19 status, age in years and sex. The prospective study material was composed of cDNA or gDNA derived from T cells, B-cell-depleted T cells, or PBMCs. Subjects who had been exposed to COVID-19, were actively infected with it, or had recovered from it provided the deeply sampled blood TCRbeta repertoires that made up the dataset. Samples were obtained from the ongoing ImmuneRACE study (first 160 participants) and from over 1,000 subjects provided by 6 global collaborators. Where available, HLA class I and class II types were taken from metadata supplied by the sample provider and were not determined by assay-based typing. The repertoires were released in a freely available public database meant as a resource for research on the immune response to SARS-CoV-2.

TCRbeta CDR3 regions were amplified from genomic DNA by means of the immunoSEQ Assay, a bias-controlled multiplex PCR. The study's own analysis went as follows. Within the assay, amplification of reference gene primers was used to estimate how many nucleated cells each sample contained. To quantify the absolute abundance of each unique TCRbeta CDR3 rearrangement, sequence reads were collapsed and filtered. Productive Simpson clonality was computed per sample as the square root of Simpson's diversity index over productive rearrangements. The immuneACCESS repertoire file appears here via TCRdb, limited to in-frame rearrangements. These files lack a portion of the clones; in checked studies, under half of the deficit traces to unresolved V genes, and the cause of the others is not known. The V and J calls and the clone size are those of that table, but D and trimming were determined from the DNA. For this sample there are around 250,000 clones; 84% appear just once. The ten largest make up about 1.6% of the sample.

CDR1 and CDR2 are drawn from the germline V gene (reference sequence): GTSNPN, SVGIG. The CDR3 starts with the cysteine, ends with the phenylalanine, and has 14 residues. The kept DNA is CDR3 alone, 42 bases in frame from the first base. V lost 3 bases and J lost 4 bases, and the count of bases not matched to a germline gene is 0. Concerning this clone itself: The antigen it recognizes is unknown. Base quality data are lacking; no much larger clone is found one base away.

Another Seattle source contributed samples from volunteer blood donors who had recovered from COVID-19. Each collaborating institution followed its own protocols to collect whole blood in K2EDTA tubes. For TCRbeta analysis, collaborator samples were shipped as frozen whole blood, as isolated PBMCs, or as DNA extracted from either sample type. Study-wide findings and limitations: Clinical and demographic metadata were provided uncurated, with the amount varying by source and participant.

Sequenced sample: peripheral blood. This clonotype was obtained from a middle-aged woman who had recovered from COVID-19. The chain is encoded by TRBV30 joined to TRBJ2-1; TRBD2 matches 13 bases in the middle. Read as DNA, the sequence is TGTGCCTGGAGACTAGCGGGGGGGTACAATGAGCAGTTCTTC. Its translation reads: CAWRLAGGYNEQFF. Joined to the reference TRBV30 and TRBJ2-1 proteins, this CDR3 gives the full variable domain: SQTIHQWPATLVQPVGSPLSLECTVEGTSNPNLYWYRQAAGRGLQLLFYSVGIGQISSEVPQNLSASRPQDRQFILSSKKLLLSDSGFYLCAWRLAGGYNEQFFGPGTRLTVL.